This is a list of T cell receptor beta chains from one sample in a study of blood T cell repertoires in COVID-19. Profiled with immunoSEQ multiplex PCR; TCRdb holds only in-frame clones, not every one. The sample has fewer than 85,000 clones; 65% to 90% are singletons. Input material: peripheral blood. The receptors derive from a woman aged 60 to 75 with acute or convalescent COVID-19. The CDR3 runs from the conserved cysteine through the conserved F or W. The D gene is left open where the match is weak. Clone sizes are given selectively: once, few, many, or a class where the clone is expanded.

j_gene	v_gene	len	d_gene	abundance	CDR3aa	CDR3nt
TRBJ1-6	TRBV7-2	14	TRBD1	NA	CASRKGQGGSPLHF	TGTGCCAGCAGGAAAGGACAGGGTGGTTCACCCCTCCACTTT
TRBJ1-2	TRBV9	14	NA	NA	CASNWGVGVGGYTF	TGTGCCAGCAACTGGGGGGTTGGTGTTGGTGGCTACACCTTC
TRBJ1-1	TRBV9	13	NA	NA	CASSALGGGEAFF	TGTGCCAGCAGCGCCCTAGGCGGGGGGGAAGCTTTCTTT
TRBJ1-2	TRBV12-5	15	NA	once	CASGLNRVWGYGYTF	TGTGCTAGTGGTTTGAACAGGGTCTGGGGCTATGGCTACACCTTC
TRBJ1-5	TRBV12-3/TRBV12-4	13	NA	NA	CASSPGVVQPQHF	TGTGCCAGCAGTCCAGGGGTCGTGCAGCCCCAGCATTTT
TRBJ1-1	TRBV6-2/TRBV6-3	13	NA	NA	CASSYSSSLKAFF	TGTGCCAGCAGTTACTCTTCCTCCCTTAAAGCTTTCTTT
TRBJ1-5	TRBV19	14	TRBD1	few	CASTTDRDGQPQHF	TGTGCCAGTACTACTGACAGGGATGGTCAGCCCCAGCATTTT
TRBJ2-7	TRBV5-1	15	TRBD1	NA	CASSLETGGPYEQYF	TGCGCCAGCAGCTTGGAGACAGGGGGGCCCTACGAGCAGTACTTC
TRBJ1-2	TRBV6-5	14	TRBD1	NA	CASRSGTGFYGYTF	TGTGCCAGTCGATCCGGGACAGGGTTCTATGGCTACACCTTC
TRBJ1-6	TRBV27	15	TRBD1	NA	CASSRGTGLNSPLHF	TGTGCCAGCAGTAGGGGGACAGGGCTTAATTCACCCCTCCACTTT
TRBJ2-2	TRBV27	18	TRBD2	NA	CASREYTSGYGNTGELFF	TGTGCCAGCAGGGAATACACTAGCGGGTACGGGAACACCGGGGAGCTGTTTTTT
TRBJ1-1	TRBV2	13	TRBD1	NA	CASSGQGNTEAFF	TGTGCCAGCAGTGGACAGGGCAACACTGAAGCTTTCTTT
TRBJ2-3	TRBV2	15	NA	NA	CASAIRGQIGDTQYF	TGTGCCAGCGCAATAAGAGGGCAGATTGGAGATACGCAGTATTTT
TRBJ1-2	TRBV4-2	15	TRBD1	NA	CASSQDQGGGYGYTF	TGTGCCAGCAGCCAAGATCAAGGGGGCGGCTATGGCTACACCTTC
TRBJ2-2	TRBV7-2	17	NA	NA	CASSRPPGAKNTGELFF	TGTGCCAGCAGCCGGCCTCCAGGGGCGAAGAACACCGGGGAGCTGTTTTTT
TRBJ1-5	TRBV19	15	NA	NA	CASSIGAQGRQPQHF	TGTGCCAGTAGTATAGGGGCACAGGGTAGACAGCCCCAGCATTTT
TRBJ1-6	TRBV19	15	TRBD1	NA	CASSRGQGSGSPLHF	TGTGCCAGTAGTCGAGGACAGGGCTCGGGCTCACCCCTCCACTTT
TRBJ1-4	TRBV5-1	12	NA	NA	CASSLSDEKLFF	TGCGCCAGCAGCTTGTCCGATGAAAAACTGTTTTTT
TRBJ1-2	TRBV5-1	15	NA	NA	CASSPNSGDPNGYTF	TGCGCCAGCAGCCCCAATTCAGGGGATCCTAATGGCTACACCTTC
TRBJ1-5	TRBV13	17	TRBD1	NA	CASSRSTGTGGNQPQHF	TGTGCCAGCAGCCGATCAACCGGGACAGGGGGCAATCAGCCCCAGCATTTT
TRBJ1-1	TRBV18	13	NA	NA	CASSLERDTEAFF	TGTGCCAGCTCACTAGAGAGGGACACTGAAGCTTTCTTT
TRBJ2-1	TRBV6-5	13	TRBD2	NA	CASRGLGYNEQFF	TGTGCCAGCAGAGGACTAGGCTACAATGAGCAGTTCTTC
TRBJ1-6	TRBV15	15	TRBD1	NA	CATSARTGHNSPLHF	TGTGCCACCAGCGCTCGGACAGGTCATAATTCACCCCTCCACTTT
TRBJ1-4	TRBV6-1	14	TRBD1	NA	CASKPQGAGEKLFF	TGTGCCAGCAAACCACAGGGGGCTGGTGAAAAACTGTTTTTT
TRBJ2-3	TRBV7-3	14	TRBD2	NA	CASSQSGGTDTQYF	TGTGCCAGCAGCCAAAGCGGGGGCACAGATACGCAGTATTTT
TRBJ1-1	TRBV2	14	NA	NA	CASSEVNGDTEAFF	TGTGCCAGCAGTGAGGTTAACGGAGACACTGAAGCTTTCTTT
TRBJ2-7	TRBV13	16	NA	few	CASSSPPGRDRYEQYF	TGTGCCAGCAGCTCCCCCCCGGGAAGGGATCGGTACGAGCAGTACTTC
TRBJ1-3	TRBV12-2	20	NA	NA	CASRLEGVPADKNSGNTIYF	TGTGCAAGTCGCTTAGAAGGGGTGCCTGCGGACAAGAACTCTGGAAACACCATATATTTT
TRBJ2-7	TRBV5-1	13	TRBD1	NA	CASTGTGIYEQYF	TGCGCCAGCACCGGGACAGGGATCTACGAGCAGTACTTC
TRBJ1-1	TRBV6-5	14	NA	few	CASSYADGRTEAFF	TGTGCCAGCAGTTACGCAGATGGGCGCACTGAAGCTTTCTTT
TRBJ1-1	TRBV11-3	13	NA	few	CASSLGERTEAFF	TGTGCCAGCAGCTTAGGTGAGAGGACTGAAGCTTTCTTT
TRBJ2-1	TRBV9	15	NA	NA	CASSVVGAQYNEQFF	TGTGCCAGCAGCGTAGTGGGGGCGCAGTACAATGAGCAGTTCTTC
TRBJ1-2	TRBV5-1	17	NA	NA	CASSLATGVGGTNGYTF	TGCGCCAGCAGCTTAGCAACTGGGGTGGGAGGGACGAATGGCTACACCTTC
TRBJ2-1	TRBV2	15	TRBD1	NA	CASSEGGQSYNEQFF	TGTGCCAGCAGTGAAGGGGGACAGTCCTACAATGAGCAGTTCTTC
TRBJ2-6	TRBV19	16	NA	NA	CASSTPQGSGANVLTF	TGTGCCAGTAGTACGCCACAGGGATCTGGGGCCAACGTCCTGACTTTC